The TCR beta chain under discussion was sequenced for a study of control samples from healthy donors and cancer patients. CDR3 length: 14 residues. Germline lookup yields CDR1 KGHSH and CDR2 LQKENI. Trimming cost V 4 bases and J 0 bases; bases outside gene matches: 2. Clones were sequenced by immunoSEQ multiplex PCR, and TCRdb holds only the in-frame ones, with some missing. The sample lists roughly 120,000 clones; 80% to 90% were seen once. The V call is TRBV18, the J call TRBJ2-7; 8 nucleotides line up with TRBD1. The sequencing sample was made of PBMCs. The clonotype comes from a woman in her 50s with colorectal cancer. CDR3 region: CASSQQGGSYEQYF. The CDR3 DNA sequence: TGTGCCAGCTCACAACAGGGGGGCTCCTACGAGCAGTACTTC.